This TCR beta chain was found in a study of blood T cells in healthy people across ages. Alongside a J-beta primer mix, a sample-barcoded 5' primer served in a second PCR lasting roughly 6 to 11 cycles. One entry per CDR3 protein, called by TCRdb with MiXCR from the 5' RACE reads. The sample contains 1.5 million to 2 million distinct CDR3 sequences, 35% to 50% of which appear only once. Donors each provided about 10 milliliters of peripheral blood. Study findings and constraints: Measured against age, TCR beta diversity per million T cells decreased in a roughly linear manner.

Germline assignment: CDR1 SGHRS and CDR2 YFSETQ. The CDR3 is 16 amino acids. V was clipped by 4 bases and J by 0 bases, with 14 bases between them. This clonotype occurred a few times. The antigen remains undetermined. The sequence derives from a human donor in good health. Sequencing was performed on blood. This chain connects TRBV5-1 to TRBJ2-1; a weak D match, TRBD2 (6 bases). The CDR3 nucleotides read TGCGCCAGCAGCCCTGGCGGGGTTAGCTCCTACAATGAGCAGTTCTTC. This gives the protein CASSPGGVSSYNEQFF.